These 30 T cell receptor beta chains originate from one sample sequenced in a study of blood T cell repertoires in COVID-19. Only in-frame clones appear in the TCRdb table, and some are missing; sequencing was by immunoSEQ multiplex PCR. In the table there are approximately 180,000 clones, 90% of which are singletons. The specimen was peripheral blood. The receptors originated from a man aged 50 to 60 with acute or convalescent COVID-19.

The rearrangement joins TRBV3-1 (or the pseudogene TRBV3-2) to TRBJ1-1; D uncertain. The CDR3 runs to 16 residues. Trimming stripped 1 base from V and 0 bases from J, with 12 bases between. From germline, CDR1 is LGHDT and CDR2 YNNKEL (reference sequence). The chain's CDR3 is CASSQVETRMNTEAFF. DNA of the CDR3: TGTGCCAGCAGCCAAGTAGAGACAAGGATGAACACTGAAGCTTTCTTT.

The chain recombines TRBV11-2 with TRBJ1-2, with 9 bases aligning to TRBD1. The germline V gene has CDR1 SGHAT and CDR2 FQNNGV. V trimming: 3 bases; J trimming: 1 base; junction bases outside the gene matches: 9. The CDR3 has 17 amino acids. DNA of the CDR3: TGTGCCAGCAGCTTCGGAACAGGGGGCTCCGGTAACTATGGCTACACCTTC. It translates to CASSFGTGGSGNYGYTF. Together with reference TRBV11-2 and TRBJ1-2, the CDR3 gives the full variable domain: EAGVAQSPRYKIIEKRQSVAFWCNPISGHATLYWYQQILGQGPKLLIQFQNNGVVDDSQLPKDRFSAERLKGVDSTLKIQPAKLEDSAVYLCASSFGTGGSGNYGYTFGSGTRLTVV.

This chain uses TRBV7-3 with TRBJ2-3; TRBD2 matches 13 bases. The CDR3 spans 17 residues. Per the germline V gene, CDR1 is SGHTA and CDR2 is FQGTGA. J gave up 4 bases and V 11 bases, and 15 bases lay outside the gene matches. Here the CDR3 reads CALPEGLAGSRADTQYF. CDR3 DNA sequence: TGTGCCTTACCGGAGGGACTAGCGGGGAGCCGGGCAGATACGCAGTATTTT. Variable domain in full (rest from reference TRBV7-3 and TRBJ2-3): GAGVSQTPSNKVTEKGKYVELRCDPISGHTALYWYRQSLGQGPEFLIYFQGTGAADDSGLPNDRFFAVRPEGSVSTLKIQRTERGDSAVYLCALPEGLAGSRADTQYFGPGTRLTVL.

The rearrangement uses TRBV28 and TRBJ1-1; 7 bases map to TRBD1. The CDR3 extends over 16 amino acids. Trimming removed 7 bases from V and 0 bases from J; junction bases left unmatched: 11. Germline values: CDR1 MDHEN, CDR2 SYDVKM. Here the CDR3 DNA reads TGTGCCAGCAACGAACCGGGACAGCCTATGAACACTGAAGCTTTCTTT. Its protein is CASNEPGQPMNTEAFF.

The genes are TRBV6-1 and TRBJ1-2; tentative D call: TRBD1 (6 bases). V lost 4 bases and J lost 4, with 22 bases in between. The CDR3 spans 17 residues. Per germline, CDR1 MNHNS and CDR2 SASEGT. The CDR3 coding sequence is TGTGCCAGCAGTGGGAAGCCAGGGCAGGGGATGAGCTATGGCTACACCTTC. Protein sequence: CASSGKPGQGMSYGYTF.

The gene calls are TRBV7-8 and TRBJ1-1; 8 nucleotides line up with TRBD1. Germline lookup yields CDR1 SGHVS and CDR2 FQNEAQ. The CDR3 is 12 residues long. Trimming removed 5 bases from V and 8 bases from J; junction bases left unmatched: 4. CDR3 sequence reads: CASSPRTGEAFF. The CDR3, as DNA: TGTGCCAGCAGCCCCCGGACAGGGGAAGCTTTCTTT.

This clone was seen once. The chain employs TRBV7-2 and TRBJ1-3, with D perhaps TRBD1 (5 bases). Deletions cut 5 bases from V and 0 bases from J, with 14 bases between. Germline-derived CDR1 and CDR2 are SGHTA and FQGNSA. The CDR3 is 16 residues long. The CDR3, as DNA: TGTGCCAGCAGCGACGACAGAATCTACTCTGGAAACACCATATATTTT. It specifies CASSDDRIYSGNTIYF.

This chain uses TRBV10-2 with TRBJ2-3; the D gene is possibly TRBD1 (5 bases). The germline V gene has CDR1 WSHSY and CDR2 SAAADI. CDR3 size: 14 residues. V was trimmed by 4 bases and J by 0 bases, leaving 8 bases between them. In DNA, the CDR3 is TGCGCCAGCAGTGCGACAGCTAGCACAGATACGCAGTATTTT. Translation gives CASSATASTDTQYF.

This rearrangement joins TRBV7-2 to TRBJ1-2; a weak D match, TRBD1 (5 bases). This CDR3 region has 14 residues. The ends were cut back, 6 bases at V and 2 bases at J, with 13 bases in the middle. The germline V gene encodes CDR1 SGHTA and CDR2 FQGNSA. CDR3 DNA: TGTGCCAGCAGTCTCGTCCCAGGGAACTATGGCTACACCTTC. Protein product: CASSLVPGNYGYTF.

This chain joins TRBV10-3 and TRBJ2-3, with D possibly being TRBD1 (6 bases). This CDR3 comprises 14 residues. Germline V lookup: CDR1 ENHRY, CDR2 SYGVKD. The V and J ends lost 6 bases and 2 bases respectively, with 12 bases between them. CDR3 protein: CAIRSTGPTDTQYF. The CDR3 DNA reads TGTGCCATCAGGTCGACAGGTCCCACAGATACGCAGTATTTT.

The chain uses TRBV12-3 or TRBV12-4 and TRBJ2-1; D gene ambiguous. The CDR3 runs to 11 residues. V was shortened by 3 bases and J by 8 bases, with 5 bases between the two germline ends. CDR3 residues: CASSFKYEQFF. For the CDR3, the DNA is TGTGCCAGCAGTTTCAAATATGAGCAGTTCTTC.

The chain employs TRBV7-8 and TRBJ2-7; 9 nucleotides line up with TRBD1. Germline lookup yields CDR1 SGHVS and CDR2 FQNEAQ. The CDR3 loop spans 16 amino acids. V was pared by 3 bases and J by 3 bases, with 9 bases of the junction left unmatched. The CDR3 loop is CASSLGTGLGGYEQYF. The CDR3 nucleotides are TGTGCCAGCAGCTTGGGGACAGGGCTCGGGGGCTACGAGCAGTACTTC.

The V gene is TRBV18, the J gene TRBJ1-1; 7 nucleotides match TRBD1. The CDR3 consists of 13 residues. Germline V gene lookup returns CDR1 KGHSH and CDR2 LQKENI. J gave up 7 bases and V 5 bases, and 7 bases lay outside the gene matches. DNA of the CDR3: TGTGCCAGCTCAGAAGGGGGCCGGGGTGAAGCTTTCTTT. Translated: CASSEGGRGEAFF.

CDR3 in DNA: TGTGCCAGCAGCTTAGGGTGGGGGACAGCGAGCCCTCCCACGCAGTATTTT. Residues: CASSLGWGTASPPTQYF. This chain connects TRBV7-8 to TRBJ2-3; 7 nucleotides agree with TRBD1. Germline CDR1 and CDR2: SGHVS and FQNEAQ. The CDR3 covers 17 residues. V was clipped by 1 base and J by 9 bases; unmatched bases: 16.

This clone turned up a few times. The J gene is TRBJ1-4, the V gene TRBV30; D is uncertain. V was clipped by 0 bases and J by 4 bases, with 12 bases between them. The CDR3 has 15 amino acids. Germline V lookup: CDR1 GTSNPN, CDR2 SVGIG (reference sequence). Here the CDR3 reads CAWSVRAYGNEKLFF. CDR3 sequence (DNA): TGTGCCTGGAGTGTACGTGCGTACGGTAATGAAAAACTGTTTTTT.

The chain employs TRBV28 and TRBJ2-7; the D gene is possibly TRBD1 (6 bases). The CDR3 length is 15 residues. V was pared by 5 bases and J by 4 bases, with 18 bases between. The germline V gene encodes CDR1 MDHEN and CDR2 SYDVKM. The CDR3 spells CASSPPQGMPYEQYV. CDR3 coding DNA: TGTGCCAGCAGTCCCCCCCAGGGGATGCCGTACGAGCAGTACGTC.

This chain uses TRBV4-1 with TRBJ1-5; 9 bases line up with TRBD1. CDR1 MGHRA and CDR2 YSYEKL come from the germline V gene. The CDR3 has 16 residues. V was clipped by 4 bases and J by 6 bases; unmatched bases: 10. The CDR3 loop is CASSREAGQGFQPQHF. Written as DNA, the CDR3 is TGCGCCAGCAGCCGAGAGGCGGGACAGGGATTTCAGCCCCAGCATTTT.

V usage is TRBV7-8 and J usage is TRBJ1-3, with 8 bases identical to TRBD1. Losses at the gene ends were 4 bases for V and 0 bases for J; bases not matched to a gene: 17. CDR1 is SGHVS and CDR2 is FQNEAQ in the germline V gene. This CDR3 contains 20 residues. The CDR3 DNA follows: TGTGCCAGCAGCTCCCAAACGGGACAGGCCTCCCCTTTCTCTGGAAACACCATATATTTT. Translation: CASSSQTGQASPFSGNTIYF.

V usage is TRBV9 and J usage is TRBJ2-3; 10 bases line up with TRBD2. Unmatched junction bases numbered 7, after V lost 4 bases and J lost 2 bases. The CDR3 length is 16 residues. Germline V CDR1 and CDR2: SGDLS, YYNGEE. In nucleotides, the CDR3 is TGTGCCAGCAGCAAACGGACTAGCGGAAACACAGATACGCAGTATTTT. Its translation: CASSKRTSGNTDTQYF.

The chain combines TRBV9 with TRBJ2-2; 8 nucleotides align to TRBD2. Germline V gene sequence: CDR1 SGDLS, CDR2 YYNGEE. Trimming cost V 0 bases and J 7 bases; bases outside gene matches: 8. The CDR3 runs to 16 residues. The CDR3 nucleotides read TGTGCCAGCAGCGTAGTCCCCAGCGGGGGTGGCGGGGAGCTGTTTTTT. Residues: CASSVVPSGGGGELFF. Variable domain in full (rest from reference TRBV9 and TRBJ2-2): DSGVTQTPKHLITATGQRVTLRCSPRSGDLSVYWYQQSLDQGLQFLIQYYNGEERAKGNILERFSAQQFPDLHSELNLSSLELGDSALYFCASSVVPSGGGGELFFGEGSRLTVL.

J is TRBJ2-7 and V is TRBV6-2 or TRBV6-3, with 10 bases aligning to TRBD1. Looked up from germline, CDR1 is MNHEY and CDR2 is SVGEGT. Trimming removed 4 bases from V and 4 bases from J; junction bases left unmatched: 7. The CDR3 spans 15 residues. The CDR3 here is CASSFPGQGFYEQYV. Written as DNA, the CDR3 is TGTGCCAGCAGTTTCCCGGGACAGGGGTTTTACGAGCAGTACGTC.

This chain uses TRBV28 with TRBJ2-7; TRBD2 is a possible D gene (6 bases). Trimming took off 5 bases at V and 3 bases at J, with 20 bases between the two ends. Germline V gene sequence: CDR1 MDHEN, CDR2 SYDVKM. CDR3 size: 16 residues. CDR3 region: CASSPLDSGVGYEQYF. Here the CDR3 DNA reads TGTGCCAGCAGTCCCCTCGACTCGGGGGTGGGCTACGAGCAGTACTTC.

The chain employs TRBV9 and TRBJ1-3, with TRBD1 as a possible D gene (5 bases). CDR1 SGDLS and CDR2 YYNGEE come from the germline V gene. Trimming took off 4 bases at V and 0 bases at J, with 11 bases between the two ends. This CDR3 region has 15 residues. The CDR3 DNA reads TGTGCCAGCAGCTCAAGACAGAGCTCTGGAAACACCATATATTTT. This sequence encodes CASSSRQSSGNTIYF.

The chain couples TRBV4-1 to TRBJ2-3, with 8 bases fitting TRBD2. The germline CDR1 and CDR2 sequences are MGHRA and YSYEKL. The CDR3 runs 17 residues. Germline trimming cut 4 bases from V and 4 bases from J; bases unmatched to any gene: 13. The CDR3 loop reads CASSLYRTSTGADTQYF. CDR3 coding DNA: TGCGCCAGCAGCCTCTACAGGACTAGCACGGGGGCAGATACGCAGTATTTT.

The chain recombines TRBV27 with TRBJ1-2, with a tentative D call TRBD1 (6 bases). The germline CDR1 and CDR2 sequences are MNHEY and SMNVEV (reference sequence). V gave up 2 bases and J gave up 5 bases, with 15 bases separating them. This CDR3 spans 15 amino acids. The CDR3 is CASSLKARGAYGYTF. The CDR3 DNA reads TGTGCCAGCAGTTTAAAAGCGCGGGGGGCGTATGGCTACACCTTC.

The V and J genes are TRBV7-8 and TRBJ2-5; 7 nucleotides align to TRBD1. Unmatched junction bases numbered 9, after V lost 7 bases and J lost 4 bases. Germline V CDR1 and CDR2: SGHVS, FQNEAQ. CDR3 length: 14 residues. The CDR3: CASTRDQGVETQYF. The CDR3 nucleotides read TGTGCCAGCACCAGGGACCAGGGGGTAGAGACCCAGTACTTC.

Here the CDR3 reads CASSYGAGGYYGYTF. CDR3 DNA: TGTGCCAGCAGTTATGGGGCAGGGGGTTACTATGGCTACACCTTC. The chain uses TRBV28 and TRBJ1-2; the match to TRBD1 covers 7 bases. V was pared by 4 bases and J by 3 bases, with 8 bases of the junction left unmatched. Germline V gives CDR1 MDHEN, CDR2 SYDVKM. The CDR3 runs 15 residues.

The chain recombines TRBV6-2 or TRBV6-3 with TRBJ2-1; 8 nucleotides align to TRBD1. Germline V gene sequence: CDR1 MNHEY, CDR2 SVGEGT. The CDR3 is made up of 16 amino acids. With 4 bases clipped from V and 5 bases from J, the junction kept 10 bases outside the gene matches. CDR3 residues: CASSSVRDRPNNEQFF. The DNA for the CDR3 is TGTGCCAGCAGTTCCGTCCGGGACAGGCCTAACAATGAGCAGTTCTTC.

DNA of the CDR3: TGTGCCAGCAGCGCAGGGTTGAACACTGAAGCTTTCTTT. Protein sequence: CASSAGLNTEAFF. The chain joins TRBV7-6 to TRBJ1-1; D is possibly TRBD1 (5 bases). CDR1 is SGHVS and CDR2 is FNYEAQ in the germline V gene. V lost 5 bases and J 0 bases, leaving 7 bases between the germline ends. The CDR3 extends over 13 amino acids.

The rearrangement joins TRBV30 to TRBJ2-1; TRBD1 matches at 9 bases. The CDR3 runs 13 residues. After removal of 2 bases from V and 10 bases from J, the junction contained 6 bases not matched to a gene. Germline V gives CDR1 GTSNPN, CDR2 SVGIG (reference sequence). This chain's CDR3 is CAWSNHRGHEQFF. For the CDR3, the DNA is TGTGCCTGGAGTAATCACAGGGGGCACGAGCAGTTCTTC.